The rows below give T cell receptor beta chains drawn from one sample of a study of response to subunit inactivated influenza vaccine. MiXCR, applied by TCRdb to the RT-PCR reads, yields one record per CDR3 protein. Here the sample spans a few hundred thousand distinct CDR3 sequences, under 8.5% being singletons. The material sequenced was PBMCs from blood, taken 23 months after vaccination. All receptors come from a man aged 50 to 69 who received an inactivated influenza vaccine. Each CDR3 is given with its conserved first and last residue.

CDR3aa	v_gene	j_gene
CASSQDRLAGVNIQYF	TRBV4-2	TRBJ2-4
CASSQEGVVQFF	TRBV3-1	TRBJ2-1
CATSRRWGQITDTQYF	TRBV15	TRBJ2-3
CASSRIAGGPYNEQFF	TRBV7-2	TRBJ2-1
CSVARGQGTYNEQFF	TRBV29-1	TRBJ2-1
CASRNTGGREKLFF	TRBV12-3/TRBV12-4	TRBJ1-4
CASSYRVFSYNEQFF	TRBV6-5	TRBJ2-1
CSVDGLYF	TRBV29-1	TRBJ2-4
CASSPRTGQGIGEQYF	TRBV4-1	TRBJ2-7
CASTLGGARGETQYF	TRBV11-2	TRBJ2-5
CASSRAGTGEETQYF	TRBV5-1	TRBJ2-5
CASSASEDTQYF	TRBV9	TRBJ2-3
CADEDRSTDTQYF	TRBV3-1	TRBJ2-3
CASSPWGQEGEQYF	TRBV4-3	TRBJ2-7
CASSFGLAGHYEQYF	TRBV5-6	TRBJ2-7
CASSSQPTYEQYF	TRBV5-1	TRBJ2-7
CASRPLGTGEAGELFF	TRBV6-5	TRBJ2-2
CASRGDRGVLGYTF	TRBV6-1	TRBJ1-2
CASSYLGSSTDTQYF	TRBV7-8	TRBJ2-3
CASSPQLRDRETQYF	TRBV7-2	TRBJ2-5
CASSLWDSGNEKLFF	TRBV4-3	TRBJ1-4
CASSLVGGWEQFF	TRBV11-2	TRBJ2-1
CASSGNPATNEKLFF	TRBV5-8	TRBJ1-4
CASSVGVSGVQETQYF	TRBV9	TRBJ2-5
CSATGTAIYEQYF	TRBV20-1	TRBJ2-7
CASRSLGTRYNEQFF	TRBV6-1	TRBJ2-1
CASTRAVHGYEQYF	TRBV6-1	TRBJ2-7